This is a list of T cell receptor beta chains from one sample in a study of early T cells in non-severe SARS-CoV-2 infection. TCRdb re-called the 5' RACE reads through MiXCR, storing one row per CDR3 protein. The table records fewer than 75,000 distinct CDR3 sequences, more than 15% of them present only once. The sample here was whole blood, taken at baseline. These receptors came from an adult who was a healthcare worker with PCR-confirmed SARS-CoV-2 infection or an uninfected control (not recorded which). The CDR3 runs from the conserved cysteine through the conserved F or W. The D gene is left open where the match is weak. Expanded clones are given a class, and other clones once, few, many or no size at all.

TGTGCCAGCAGTCGAACAAACCGGGACCTAAAACCCTACGAGCAGTACTTC	CASSRTNRDLKPYEQYF	TRBJ2-7	TRBV6-1	-	17	-
TGTGCCAGCAGTTTCGACAGGGGGGGCTACGAGCAGTACTTC	CASSFDRGGYEQYF	TRBJ2-7	TRBV27	TRBD1	14	-
TGTGCCAGCAGGCATATCCCGACAGGGGGCTATGGCTACACCTTC	CASRHIPTGGYGYTF	TRBJ1-2	TRBV2	TRBD1	15	few
TGCAGTGCCGAAGACAGGGATGAGCAGTTCTTC	CSAEDRDEQFF	TRBJ2-1	TRBV20-1	TRBD1	11	-
TGTGCCAGCACCTCACAGACTAGCGGGAGAACCGAGCAGTACTTC	CASTSQTSGRTEQYF	TRBJ2-7	TRBV6-5	TRBD2	15	-
TGTGCCAGCAGCTTTTCCCCAACGACCGGGGAGCTGTTTTTT	CASSFSPTTGELFF	TRBJ2-2	TRBV7-7	-	14	many
TGCAGCGTCTCACAGGGAGCTGGCTACACCTTC	CSVSQGAGYTF	TRBJ1-2	TRBV29-1	-	11	-
TGCAGCGTTGAAGGAGGGGGCTCCTACAATGAGCAGTTCTTC	CSVEGGGSYNEQFF	TRBJ2-1	TRBV29-1	-	14	few
TGTGCCAGCACGCGCGGGGGGACAGAAAACGAGCAGTACTTC	CASTRGGTENEQYF	TRBJ2-7	TRBV6-6	-	14	few
TGTGCCAGCTGTACTAGCGGGGGATCAGAGACCCAGTACTTC	CASCTSGGSETQYF	TRBJ2-5	TRBV6-2/TRBV6-3	TRBD2	14	-
TGCAGTACGTACGGGACAGGGACTGAAAACACCATATATTTT	CSTYGTGTENTIYF	TRBJ1-3	TRBV20-1	TRBD1	14	few
TGTGCCACTGGCGGGAGAACGAACACCGGGGAGCTGTTTTTT	CATGGRTNTGELFF	TRBJ2-2	TRBV6-5	TRBD2	14	few
TGTGCCAGCAGTTTAGGCAGACAGGCCTACTCCTACGAGCAGTACTTC	CASSLGRQAYSYEQYF	TRBJ2-7	TRBV28	-	16	-
TGTGCCAGCAGCTCGCAGGGATTCTACGAGCAGTACTTC	CASSSQGFYEQYF	TRBJ2-7	TRBV5-6	-	13	many
TGTGCCAGTAGTATAGCAGGAAGGGGGGACATTCAGTACTTC	CASSIAGRGDIQYF	TRBJ2-4	TRBV19	-	14	-
TGTGCCAGCAGTTTAGGGACTAGGCCCTCCTACGAGCAGTACTTC	CASSLGTRPSYEQYF	TRBJ2-7	TRBV27	TRBD2	15	-
TGCGCCAGCAGCCTCACGACCGGGACAGTGAACACTGAAGCTTTCTTT	CASSLTTGTVNTEAFF	TRBJ1-1	TRBV5-1	TRBD1	16	-
TGTGCCAGCAGTCAACTAGCGGGGGTAGAGACCCAGTACTTC	CASSQLAGVETQYF	TRBJ2-5	TRBV6-5	TRBD2	14	few
TGTGCCAGCAGCTTAGCGAAAAAAGCGGGGGCCTATGAGCAGTTCTTC	CASSLAKKAGAYEQFF	TRBJ2-1	TRBV7-2	TRBD2	16	-
TGTGCCAGCAGTTTTACAGGGTCGAACACTGAAGCTTTCTTT	CASSFTGSNTEAFF	TRBJ1-1	TRBV12-3/TRBV12-4	-	14	many
TGTGCCAGCAGCCCCCCGCAGACTAGCACAGATACGCAGTATTTT	CASSPPQTSTDTQYF	TRBJ2-3	TRBV5-6	-	15	-
TGCAGTGCTCGACAGGGCTACGAGCAGTACTTC	CSARQGYEQYF	TRBJ2-7	TRBV20-1	TRBD1	11	-
TGTGCCAGCCTGGGGACGGACTACCAAGAGACCCAGTACTTC	CASLGTDYQETQYF	TRBJ2-5	TRBV6-2/TRBV6-3	-	14	-
TGTTCCAGCAGCCCACCGGGACTAGCGGGAGGGAGGGAGACCCAGTACTTC	CSSSPPGLAGGRETQYF	TRBJ2-5	TRBV7-2	TRBD2	17	-
TGTGCCAGCAGCTCGGCGGACAGGCAAGCACAAGAGACCCAGTACTTC	CASSSADRQAQETQYF	TRBJ2-5	TRBV7-8	TRBD1	16	few
TGTGCCAGCAGTACCGCGCCGGGACAGGGCCCCCGGGAGCTGTTTTTT	CASSTAPGQGPRELFF	TRBJ2-2	TRBV28	TRBD1	16	few
TGCGCCAGCAGCCAAGAGAAGAAGGCGAGCTCCTACGAGCAGTACTTC	CASSQEKKASSYEQYF	TRBJ2-7	TRBV4-1	-	16	-
TGCAGTGCTAGGGACGGGGCTTCAGCCATTCAGTACTTC	CSARDGASAIQYF	TRBJ2-4	TRBV20-1	-	13	many
TGTGCCAGCAGCTTGGGTAGCGGGGCTGACGGGGAGCTGTTTTTT	CASSLGSGADGELFF	TRBJ2-2	TRBV5-4	TRBD2	15	large
TGTGCCAGCAGACCGACCGGTCCTGAGACCCAGTACTTC	CASRPTGPETQYF	TRBJ2-5	TRBV7-2	-	13	few
TGTGCCGGCTCCGGAAGGGGCTCCAAAAACATTCAGTACTTC	CAGSGRGSKNIQYF	TRBJ2-4	TRBV28	-	14	-
TGTGCCAGCAGCACTAAAAGGACAAGTTATGGCTACACCTTC	CASSTKRTSYGYTF	TRBJ1-2	TRBV12-3/TRBV12-4	-	14	few
TGTGCCAGCAGTTTACAAGGGTCGGGCACCGGGGAGCTGTTTTTT	CASSLQGSGTGELFF	TRBJ2-2	TRBV6-5	-	15	few
TGCGCCAGCAGCGAAACACAGGGACTCTATGGCTACACCTTC	CASSETQGLYGYTF	TRBJ1-2	TRBV5-1	-	14	few
TGTGCCAGCAGGGCAGGAGACACCGGGGAGCTGTTTTTT	CASRAGDTGELFF	TRBJ2-2	TRBV6-2/TRBV6-3	-	13	few
TGTGCCAGCACCTCGGACAGGGAAGAGACCCAGTACTTC	CASTSDREETQYF	TRBJ2-5	TRBV13	TRBD1	13	-
TGTGCCACCAGCAGAGATAAGGGTCTAGCGGGAGAGACCCAGTACTTC	CATSRDKGLAGETQYF	TRBJ2-5	TRBV15	TRBD2	16	-
TGTGCCAGCAGCACACCGGGACTAGCGGGAACGGGGGAGCAGTTCTTC	CASSTPGLAGTGEQFF	TRBJ2-1	TRBV7-2	TRBD2	16	few
TGTGCCAGCATCAGTACGGGACTAGCCTACGAGCAGTACTTC	CASISTGLAYEQYF	TRBJ2-7	TRBV6-6	TRBD2	14	-
TGTGCCAGCAGTTACGGGATAGGGGTTCGAGAAAAACTGTTTTTT	CASSYGIGVREKLFF	TRBJ1-4	TRBV6-5	-	15	many
TGCAGTGCAACGGGACTAGCGGGAGTAGCACACAATGAGCAGTTCTTC	CSATGLAGVAHNEQFF	TRBJ2-1	TRBV20-1	TRBD2	16	-
TGTGCCAGCAGTTTCGGGGCCAGACTATACGAGCAGTACTTC	CASSFGARLYEQYF	TRBJ2-7	TRBV6-2/TRBV6-3	-	14	few
TGTGCCAGCAGCGTGGGACCGACGGCCACCGGGGAGCTGTTTTTT	CASSVGPTATGELFF	TRBJ2-2	TRBV11-2	-	15	-
TGTGCCACAGTTGGGACGAAAAAAAACACAGATACGCAGTATTTT	CATVGTKKNTDTQYF	TRBJ2-3	TRBV24-1	-	15	-
TGTGCCAGCAGTCCTGGGACAGCCCTAAATCAGCCCCAGCATTTT	CASSPGTALNQPQHF	TRBJ1-5	TRBV6-6	TRBD1	15	few
TGTGCCAGCAGCTTAGTGGGGGGGAACACAGATACGCAGTATTTT	CASSLVGGNTDTQYF	TRBJ2-3	TRBV7-9	TRBD2	15	-
TGTGCCAGCAGCTTTTCGGGACAGAGCTATGGCTACACCTTC	CASSFSGQSYGYTF	TRBJ1-2	TRBV7-9	TRBD1	14	-
TGCAGCGTTGAACCCAGTAACCAAGAGACCCAGTACTTC	CSVEPSNQETQYF	TRBJ2-5	TRBV29-1	-	13	few
TGTGCCAGCAGCTTGCTATCGGGGGTCCAAGTAAACCAGTTCTTC	CASSLLSGVQVNQFF	TRBJ2-1	TRBV5-6	-	15	-
TGTGCCAGTAAGCTAGCGGGGATATACAATGAGCAGTTCTTC	CASKLAGIYNEQFF	TRBJ2-1	TRBV19	TRBD2	14	many
TGCGCCAGCAGTGCTGGGGGGTTATCGTCCTACGAGCAGTACTTC	CASSAGGLSSYEQYF	TRBJ2-7	TRBV5-1	-	15	few